This T cell receptor beta chain came from a study of blood T cell repertoires in COVID-19. Study background: Researchers got acute and convalescent COVID-19 samples from the United States, Italy and Spain. Sample material is recorded as cDNA or gDNA derived from T cells, B-cell-depleted T cells, or PBMCs.

Authors' analysis steps: Reference gene primer amplification in the assay estimated nucleated cell counts. Repertoires were generated with immunoSEQ multiplex PCR, while TCRdb's copy carries only in-frame clones and drops some. V and J calls plus clone size are reproduced from that table; the DNA served to infer D and trimming. The data show around 100,000 clones, roughly 84% seen once. CDR1 is MNHEY, CDR2 SVGAGI, per germline. This CDR3 is built from 12 residues. V was pared by 8 bases and J by 3 bases, with 10 bases between. This chain connects TRBV6-5 to TRBJ1-1; no clear D. Sequencing was performed on peripheral blood. The receptor was derived from a human donor in a cohort sampled during active COVID-19. The CDR3 DNA sequence: TGTGCCAGCCGGCGGTTGTACACTGAAGCTTTCTTT. Its protein product is CASRRLYTEAFF.